This T cell receptor beta chain was sequenced in a study of blood T cell repertoires in COVID-19. The repertoire was sequenced with immunoSEQ multiplex PCR; TCRdb's copy has only in-frame clones and lacks some. In the table there are about 200,000 clones, 84% of which are singletons. There are many counts of this clone. Trimming took off 2 bases at V and 5 bases at J, with 7 bases between the two ends. The CDR3 runs to 12 residues. Germline V gene data show CDR1 as SGHDN and CDR2 as FVKESK. This receptor was taken from a woman between 25 and 40 years old who had been exposed to COVID-19. The V gene is TRBV14, the J gene TRBJ2-7, with D maybe TRBD1 (6 bases). Sample: PBMCs or T cells enriched from blood (not recorded which). CDR3 residues: CASSQKGDEQYF. CDR3 nucleotides: TGTGCCAGCAGCCAAAAGGGGGACGAGCAGTACTTC.